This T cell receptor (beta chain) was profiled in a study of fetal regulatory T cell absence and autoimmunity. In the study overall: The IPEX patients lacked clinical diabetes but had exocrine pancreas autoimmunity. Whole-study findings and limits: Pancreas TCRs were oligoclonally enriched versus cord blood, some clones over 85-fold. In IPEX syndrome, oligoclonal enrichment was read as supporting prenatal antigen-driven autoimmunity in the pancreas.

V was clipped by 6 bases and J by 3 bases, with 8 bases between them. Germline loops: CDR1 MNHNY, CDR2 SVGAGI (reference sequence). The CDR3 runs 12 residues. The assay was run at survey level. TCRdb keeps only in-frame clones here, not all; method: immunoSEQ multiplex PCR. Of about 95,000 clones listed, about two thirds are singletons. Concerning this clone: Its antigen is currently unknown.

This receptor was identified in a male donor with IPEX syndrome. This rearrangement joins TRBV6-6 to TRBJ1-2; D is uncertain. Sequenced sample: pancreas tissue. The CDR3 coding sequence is TGTGCCAGCAGCGCGCCCTACTATGGCTACACCTTC. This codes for CASSAPYYGYTF.